The entry below describes one T cell receptor beta chain. The data derive from a study of blood T cell repertoires in COVID-19. The V end lost 3 bases, the J end lost 4 bases, and 7 bases lay between the germline ends. Germline V CDR1 and CDR2: MNHNS, SASEGT. This CDR3 spans 13 amino acids. Sequencing used immunoSEQ multiplex PCR; TCRdb keeps in-frame clones, though not all of them. The sample shows 180,000 or so clones, around four fifths of them seen only once. This sequence originates from a woman between 45 and 65 years old in a cohort exposed to, infected with or recovered from COVID-19 (not recorded which). The rearrangement uses TRBV6-1 and TRBJ1-5, with D perhaps TRBD1 (6 bases). The sequenced material came from PBMCs or T cells enriched from blood (not recorded which). CDR3 sequence: CASSDQGNQPQHF. In DNA form, the CDR3 reads TGTGCCAGCAGTGATCAGGGGAATCAGCCCCAGCATTTT.